The present T cell receptor (beta chain) was sequenced within a study of naive and memory T cell subsets (dated by TCRdb to about 2017). About the study as a whole: Sorted naive and memory T cell subsets from peripheral blood were analyzed in the study using a UMI-based, open-source pipeline for TCR alpha and beta sequencing. The functional CMV T cell responses agreed completely with IgG serology results. RNA was DNase-treated and reverse transcribed with TCR constant-region primers, mostly using SuperScript III.

Library construction relied on UMI-ligation and nested PCR. The beta constant-region primer consisted of an equimolar mixture of two oligonucleotides that together covered TRBC1 and TRBC2. A single-stranded oligonucleotide containing the SP2 primer and a 12-nucleotide UMI was joined to the 3' end of the cDNA by T4 RNA ligase 1. The ligated cDNA went through four rounds of PCR with nested alpha and beta constant-region primers together with the SP2 primer. Incubation of the ligation reaction was carried out at 16 degrees C for roughly 18-24 hours. PCR2 was usually performed as a SYBR Green qPCR and halted at a preset threshold so that over-amplification would not occur. Every purification after the first one was done using Agencourt AMPure XP magnetic beads. Library amounts were measured by Qubit and library quality was assessed on a TapeStation, where the main peak was expected at around 650 bp. Pooled libraries were sequenced on an Illumina MiSeq using v2 2x251 paired-end kits, and typically about 0.95-2.3 million reads were obtained per sample. Libraries were pooled at around 4 nM per sample, and about 4.5-7.5% PhiX was added to improve cluster recognition. Under the source paper's analysis protocol: Decombinator assigned V and J genes to Demultiplexor-processed FASTQ reads by tag matching, allowing a single base-pair mismatch. UMIs were used by Collapsinator to correct both sequencing errors and frequency errors arising from PCR heterogeneity. TCRs were translated and CDR3s were extracted from the conserved cysteine to the FGXG phenylalanine by CDR3Translator, with non-productive sequences being flagged. Gini, Shannon entropy and inverse Simpson indices were computed after subsampling the repertoires to the same number of UMI-defined TCRs. Within the linear range, a power law was fitted by maximum likelihood to the distributions of clonotype abundance. When run on a single naive CD8 sample, MIGEC and the pipeline yielded similar UMI counts, similar unique TCR numbers and similar clonal distributions. The repertoires were searched for about 7,300 CMV-associated CDR3 sequences that had been compiled from VDJdb and a published dataset. Through fastp at Q25 and MiXCR, TCRdb rebuilt clones from the public reads, retaining in-frame beta chains. Every distinct CDR3 protein forms one entry, paired with its most common genes and DNA. TCRdb, not the authors, supplied the V and J calls. The table for this sample lists 23,000 or so distinct CDR3 sequences; around 10% of them were counted only once. The ten largest account for roughly 20% of the sample.

Broader findings and caveats from the paper: No ground truth was available to validate the repertoire findings for the naive and memory subsets. After error correction, only a single occurrence was seen for over 90% of naive TCR sequences, so much steeper abundance distributions were produced than in memory subsets. In both CD4 and CD8 cells, a rise in Gini index and a fall in Shannon and inverse Simpson diversity were observed from naive through CM, EM and EMRA. Each clonotype was defined as a single alpha or beta chain sequence rather than as a paired alpha/beta receptor. The abundance of TCRs followed a power law with an exponent that differed between naive and memory subsets yet stayed consistent across the three individuals. RNA-based TCR counts may be affected by expression changes linked to T cell activation and differentiation.

V is clipped by 3 bases and J by 4 bases, and the sequence between their germline boundaries is 13 bases long. The cysteine opens and the phenylalanine closes a CDR3 of 14 amino acids. Just the 42-base CDR3 DNA is kept, in frame starting at base 1. Per the germline V gene, SGDLS is the CDR1 and YYNGEE is the CDR2. This clonotype was recorded at least ten times. The antigen it recognizes is unknown. Base qualities are not at hand, and no much larger clone is one base apart. TCR alpha and beta chain libraries were amplified separately from the second PCR step onward. To determine each donor's CMV status, fresh PBMCs were stimulated overnight with CMV viral lysate, and IFNgamma production from CD4+ T cells was then assessed. CD4 T cells were positively selected with Miltenyi beads, followed by positive selection of CD8 T cells from the CD4-negative fraction. Cells stained for CD3, CD4, CD8, CD45RA, CD27 and a live/dead dye were sorted on a BD Aria II into four subsets by CD45RA and CD27. Blood came from a few healthy volunteers, each fractionated into CD4 and CD8 T cells and then into four differentiation subsets. Around 110 ml of peripheral blood was taken from each donor, and PBMC were separated by density-gradient centrifugation on Ficoll-Paque PLUS. Sorted cells were lysed in RLT buffer, after which RNA was extracted using a Qiagen RNeasy kit and stored at -80 degrees C.

This clonotype was sampled from a human donor in good health. The material sequenced was central memory CD8+ T cells from blood. Interpreted using the paper, the cell subset or site label stands for: central memory, CD45RA- CD27+. This chain is built from TRBV9 and TRBJ2-5, with the D call tentatively TRBD1 or TRBD2, each fitting 5 bases. The DNA sequence is given as TGTGCCAGCAGCGCCCCAAGTGGGGGAGAGACCCAGTACTTC. Its product reads: CASSAPSGGETQYF. The full variable domain, completed from the reference TRBV9 and TRBJ2-5 proteins outside the CDR3, reads DSGVTQTPKHLITATGQRVTLRCSPRSGDLSVYWYQQSLDQGLQFLIQYYNGEERAKGNILERFSAQQFPDLHSELNLSSLELGDSALYFCASSAPSGGETQYFGPGTRLLVL.